A single sample gave rise to the 5 T cell receptor beta chains below, sequenced in a study of regulatory and conventional T cells in RAG deficiency. Blood CD4+ CD25-low CD127-high conventional T cells supplied the genomic DNA template. The table came from immunoSEQ multiplex PCR; TCRdb's copy has only in-frame clones and leaves some out. The repertoire has about 34,000 clones, about 70% of them found once; the top ten carry around 3.4%. The data were also submitted as part of a second study, on regulatory T cells. From that study: Primers: 52 TRBV forward and 13 TRBJ reverse.

Sequenced sample: CD4+ effector T cells sorted from blood. The receptors shown here come from a human donor in good health.

This clone was detected once. The chain uses TRBV27 and TRBJ1-1, with a tentative D call TRBD1 (5 bases). Trimming stripped 7 bases from V and 6 bases from J, with 18 bases between. Looked up from germline, CDR1 is MNHEY and CDR2 is SMNVEV (reference sequence). The CDR3 has 14 amino acids. Here the CDR3 reads CASNPRGVTPEAFF. DNA for the CDR3: TGTGCCAGCAATCCCAGAGGGGTTACTCCTGAAGCTTTCTTT.

V and J are TRBV30 and TRBJ1-4, with a weak D call TRBD1 (6 bases). This CDR3 is built from 14 residues. V dropped 2 bases and J dropped 8 bases, with 15 bases sitting between them. The germline CDR1 and CDR2 sequences are GTSNPN and SVGIG (reference sequence). For the CDR3, the DNA is TGTGCCTGGAGTATCCAGGACAGACGGGAAAAACTGTTTTTT. This sequence encodes CAWSIQDRREKLFF.

The V and J genes are TRBV7-2 and TRBJ1-2, with D uncertain. The CDR3 length is 15 residues. The V end was cut by 2 bases, the J end by 0 bases, with 10 bases between. CDR1 SGHTA and CDR2 FQGNSA come from the germline V gene. The CDR3 loop reads CASSLTRHSNYGYTF. CDR3 nucleotides: TGTGCCAGCAGCTTAACAAGACATTCTAACTATGGCTACACCTTC.

V gene TRBV27 combines with J gene TRBJ2-4; no firm D call. Germline CDR1 is MNHEY and CDR2 is SMNVEV (reference sequence). V lost 8 bases to trimming and J lost 0 bases, with 11 bases between them. The CDR3 consists of 14 residues. CDR3 sequence reads: CASGLDLAKNIQYF. CDR3 DNA: TGTGCCAGCGGCTTGGACCTAGCCAAAAACATTCAGTACTTC.

The genes are TRBV30 and TRBJ2-1; 9 bases fit TRBD2. The ends lost 3 bases at V and 6 bases at J; junction bases unmatched: 3. This CDR3 spans 13 amino acids. CDR1 and CDR2 from the germline V gene are GTSNPN and SVGIG (reference sequence). CDR3: CAWSPGLANEQFF. In DNA form, the CDR3 reads TGTGCCTGGAGCCCGGGACTAGCCAATGAGCAGTTCTTC.